This T cell receptor beta chain was sequenced for a study of cytomegalovirus exposure and HLA in healthy donors (dated by TCRdb to 2016 to 2017). As for the study more broadly: According to a later analysis, one platform produced both the roughly 130 validation repertoires and the roughly 650 repertoires of the first cohort. The aim of the study was to test whether cataloging public T cell receptors could identify signatures of past pathogen exposure. Besides the first cohort of roughly 640 subjects, a separate validation cohort made up of some 110 different subjects was used. High-throughput TCR immunosequencing, statistical association of individual TCRs with disease status, and machine learning were combined to predict cytomegalovirus infection status.

Libraries were made using the immunoSEQ multiplex PCR assay. As for the authors' bioinformatics: A statistical classification framework was built to diagnose cytomegalovirus status from the catalog of TCR beta chain sequences. TCRdb provides this immuneACCESS table in a form limited to in-frame rearrangements. Some clones are lacking; in checked studies, under half of them reflect an unresolved V gene, and why the rest are absent is not known. V and J calls and clone size come straight from that table; D and trimming were deduced from the DNA. This sample lists approximately 150,000 clones; more than 75% were detected once. The ten largest clones add up to approximately 2.6% of the sample. The donors were included in the validation cohort of approximately 130 subjects, a group kept apart from the roughly 670-subject first cohort. Reading the germline V gene gives CDR1 KGHSH and CDR2 LQKENI. The CDR3 holds 15 amino acids from the cysteine to the phenylalanine. Left in the record is the CDR3 DNA by itself, 45 bases read in frame from the first base.

Of note for this clone: Its cognate antigen has yet to be identified. One end of the junction does not line up with germline, which may come from a read error.

General study outcomes and caveats: A later analysis lacked HLA typing for the validation cohort, so it scored co-occurrence in that cohort across all 130 or so repertoires. In a later analysis, TCRs clustered in the first cohort were found to also tend to co-occur in the approximately 110 validation repertoires, with roughly 93% of cluster scores above 0. The classifier was reported to diagnose cytomegalovirus status with high specificity and sensitivity in both the original and validation cohorts. The study listed approximately 150 TCR beta chains as associated with cytomegalovirus. In vitro tests confirmed that three of the cytomegalovirus-associated TCR beta chains recognize cytomegalovirus antigens. Most TCR sequences were observed very rarely across donors, whereas some public TCRs were present in many individuals. It was suggested by the authors that the approach could potentially be generalized to other disease states and immunological phenotypes.

The source of this sequence is a man between 18 and 29 years old in good health and CMV-seropositive. The chain is made from TRBV18 and TRBJ2-1; 7 junctional bases match TRBD2. The specimen sequenced was PBMCs. The CDR3 region reads CVSSRQRGLGDEQFF. The bases are TGTGTCAGCTCACGACAGCGGGGCCTCGGGGATGAGCAGTTCTTC.